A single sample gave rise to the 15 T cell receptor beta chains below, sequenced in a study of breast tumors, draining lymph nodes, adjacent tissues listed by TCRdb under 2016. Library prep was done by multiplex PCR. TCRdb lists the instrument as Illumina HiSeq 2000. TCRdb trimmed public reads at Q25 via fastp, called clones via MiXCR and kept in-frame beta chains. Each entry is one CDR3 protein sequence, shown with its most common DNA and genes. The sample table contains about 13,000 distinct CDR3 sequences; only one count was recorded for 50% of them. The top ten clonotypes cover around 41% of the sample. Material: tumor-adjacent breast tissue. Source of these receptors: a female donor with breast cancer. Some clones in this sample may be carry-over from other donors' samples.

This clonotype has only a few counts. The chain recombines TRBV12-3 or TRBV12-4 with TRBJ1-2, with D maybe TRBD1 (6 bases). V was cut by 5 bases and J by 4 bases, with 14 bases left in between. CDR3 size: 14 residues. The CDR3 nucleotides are TGTGCCAGCAGTCCGTATACAGGGTCCTATGGCTACACCTTC. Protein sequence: CASSPYTGSYGYTF.

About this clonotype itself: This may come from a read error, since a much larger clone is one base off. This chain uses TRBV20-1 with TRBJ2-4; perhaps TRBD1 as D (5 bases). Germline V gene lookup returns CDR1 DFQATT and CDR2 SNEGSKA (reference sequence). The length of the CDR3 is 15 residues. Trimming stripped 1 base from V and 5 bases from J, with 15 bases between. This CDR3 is CSARGVGRGENIQYF. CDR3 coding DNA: TGCAGTGCTAGAGGGGTGGGGCGAGGAGAAAACATTCAGTACTTC.

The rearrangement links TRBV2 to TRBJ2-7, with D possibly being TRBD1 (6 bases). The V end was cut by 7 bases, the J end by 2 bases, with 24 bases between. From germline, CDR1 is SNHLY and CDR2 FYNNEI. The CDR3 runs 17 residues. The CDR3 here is CASITGTTTRGPYEQYF. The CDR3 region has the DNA TGTGCCAGCATCACCGGGACAACAACACGGGGCCCCTACGAGCAGTACTTC.

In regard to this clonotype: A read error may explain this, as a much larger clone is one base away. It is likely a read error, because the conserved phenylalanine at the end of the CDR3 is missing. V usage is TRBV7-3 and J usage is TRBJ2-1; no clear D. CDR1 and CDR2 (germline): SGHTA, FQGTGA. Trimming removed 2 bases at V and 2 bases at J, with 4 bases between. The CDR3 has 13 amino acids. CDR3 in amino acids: CASSLDTYNEQFL. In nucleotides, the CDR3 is TGTGCCAGCAGCTTAGACACCTACAATGAGCAGTTCCTC.

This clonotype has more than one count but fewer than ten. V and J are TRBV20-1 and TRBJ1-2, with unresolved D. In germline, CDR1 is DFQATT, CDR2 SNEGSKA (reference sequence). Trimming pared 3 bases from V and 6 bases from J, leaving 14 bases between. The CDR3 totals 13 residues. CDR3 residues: CSARFGVGNGYTF. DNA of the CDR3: TGCAGTGCTAGGTTCGGCGTTGGGAATGGCTACACCTTC.

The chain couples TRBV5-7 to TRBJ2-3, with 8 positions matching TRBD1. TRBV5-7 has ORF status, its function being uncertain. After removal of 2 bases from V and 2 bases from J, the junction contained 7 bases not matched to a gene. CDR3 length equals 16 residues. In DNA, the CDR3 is TGTGCCAGCAGCTTAAAGGGACAGGATGACACAGATACGCAGTATTTT. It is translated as CASSLKGQDDTDTQYF.

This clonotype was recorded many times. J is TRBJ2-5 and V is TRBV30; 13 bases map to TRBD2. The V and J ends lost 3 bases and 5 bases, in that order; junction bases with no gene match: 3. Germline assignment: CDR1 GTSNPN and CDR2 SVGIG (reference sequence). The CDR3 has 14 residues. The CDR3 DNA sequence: TGTGCCTGGAGGACTAGCGGGAGGTGGGAGACCCAGTACTTC. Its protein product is CAWRTSGRWETQYF.

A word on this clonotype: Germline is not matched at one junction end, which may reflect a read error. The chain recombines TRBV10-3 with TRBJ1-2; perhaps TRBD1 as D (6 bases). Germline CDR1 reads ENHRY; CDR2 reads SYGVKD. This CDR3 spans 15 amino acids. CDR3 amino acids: CAISELTGSLYDYTF. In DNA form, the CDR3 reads TGTGCCATCAGTGAGTTAACAGGGTCCCTCTATGACTACACCTTC.

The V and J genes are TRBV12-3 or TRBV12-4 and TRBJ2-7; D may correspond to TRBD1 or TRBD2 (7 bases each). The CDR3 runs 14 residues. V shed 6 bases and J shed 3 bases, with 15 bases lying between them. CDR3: CASSNTRGGYEQYF. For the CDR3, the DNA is TGTGCCAGCAGCAACACCAGGGGGGGCTACGAGCAGTACTTC.

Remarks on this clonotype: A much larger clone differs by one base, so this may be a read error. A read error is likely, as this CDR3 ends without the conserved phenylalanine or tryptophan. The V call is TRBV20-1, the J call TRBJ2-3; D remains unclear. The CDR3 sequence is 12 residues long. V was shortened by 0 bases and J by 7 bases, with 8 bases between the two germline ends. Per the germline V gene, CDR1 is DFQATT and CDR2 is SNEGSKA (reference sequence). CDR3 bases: TGCAGTGCTAGAGACACCCGGAATACGCAGTATCTT. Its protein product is CSARDTRNTQYL.

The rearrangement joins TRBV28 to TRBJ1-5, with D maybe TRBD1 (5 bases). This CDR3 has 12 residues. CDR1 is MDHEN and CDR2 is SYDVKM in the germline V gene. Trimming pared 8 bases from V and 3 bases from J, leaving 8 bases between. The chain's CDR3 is CASGGANQPQHF. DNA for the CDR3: TGTGCCAGCGGCGGGGCCAATCAGCCCCAGCATTTT.

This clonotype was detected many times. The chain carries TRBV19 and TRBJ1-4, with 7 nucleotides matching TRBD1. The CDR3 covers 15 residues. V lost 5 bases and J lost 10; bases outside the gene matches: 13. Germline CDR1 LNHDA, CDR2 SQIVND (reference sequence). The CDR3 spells CASSLGTDGRVKLFF. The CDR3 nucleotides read TGTGCCAGTAGTCTAGGGACAGACGGTCGTGTAAAACTGTTTTTT.

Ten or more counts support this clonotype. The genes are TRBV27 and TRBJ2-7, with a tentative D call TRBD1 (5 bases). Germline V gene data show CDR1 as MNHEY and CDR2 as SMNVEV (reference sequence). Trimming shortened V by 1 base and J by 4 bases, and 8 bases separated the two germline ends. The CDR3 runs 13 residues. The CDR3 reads CASSLFQGYEQYF. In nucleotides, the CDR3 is TGTGCCAGCAGTTTATTTCAGGGATACGAGCAGTACTTC.

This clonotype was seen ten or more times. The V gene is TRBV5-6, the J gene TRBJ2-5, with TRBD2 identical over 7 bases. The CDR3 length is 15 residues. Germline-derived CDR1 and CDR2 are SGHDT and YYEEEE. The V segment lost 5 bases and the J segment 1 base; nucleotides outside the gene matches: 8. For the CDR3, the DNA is TGTGCCAGCAGTGGGAGGGTAGTTATCCAAGAGACCCAGTACTTC. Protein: CASSGRVVIQETQYF.

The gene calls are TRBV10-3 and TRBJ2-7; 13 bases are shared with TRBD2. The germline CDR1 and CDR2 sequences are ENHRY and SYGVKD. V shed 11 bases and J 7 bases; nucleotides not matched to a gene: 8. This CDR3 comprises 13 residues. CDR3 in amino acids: CAGRTSGREEQYF. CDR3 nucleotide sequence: TGTGCCGGGAGGACTAGCGGGAGAGAGGAGCAGTACTTC.